A selection of T cell receptor beta chains follows, all from one sample in a study of molecular identifiers for immune sequencing clone quantification. MiXCR was run by TCRdb on the PCR reads, yielding one entry per CDR3 protein. The table includes approximately 590,000 distinct CDR3 sequences, roughly 25% detected once. Sequenced material: naive CD8+ T cells from blood, with Jurkat cell RNA spiked in. These receptors were collected from a human donor in good health. Some libraries in this study had Jurkat cell RNA spiked in. Each CDR3 is given with its conserved first and last residue. The D gene is left open where the match is weak.

v_call	j_call	d_call	cdr3_aa
TRBV7-9	TRBJ2-1	TRBD1	CASSLNGQGRYNEQFF
TRBV6-5	TRBJ2-5	NA	CASSYSLEETQYF
TRBV7-6	TRBJ1-3	TRBD1	CASSSDQTGWHTIYF
TRBV28	TRBJ2-3	TRBD1	CASRPTPTRTGPDTQYF
TRBV6-2/TRBV6-3	TRBJ2-2	NA	CASSYPIPGYNGELFF
TRBV19	TRBJ2-7	TRBD2	CAGSIRTSSYELYF
TRBV19	TRBJ1-4	NA	CASSTLLGIYEKLFF
TRBV4-2	TRBJ2-7	NA	CASSQGNGHEQYF
TRBV6-5	TRBJ1-6	NA	CASSYSGGFSPLHF
TRBV5-1	TRBJ2-7	NA	CASAPDGLVEQYF
TRBV29-1	TRBJ2-5	NA	CSVVPLKGGEETQYF
TRBV7-9	TRBJ2-3	TRBD1	CASSNVDSGTGVYDTQYF
TRBV12-5	TRBJ2-1	NA	CASGFSLAVGNEQFF
TRBV3-1	TRBJ2-6	TRBD1	CASSQAGTGGAGANVLTF
TRBV27	TRBJ2-1	TRBD2	CASSQIAGGAYNEQFF
TRBV4-3	TRBJ1-3	NA	CASSQDKGPGNTIYF
TRBV30	TRBJ2-3	NA	CAWSVIGRTDTQYF
TRBV6-2/TRBV6-3	TRBJ2-1	TRBD1	CASTDRGQSEQFF
TRBV7-9	TRBJ2-3	TRBD2	CASQPASGSGITDTQYF
TRBV15	TRBJ1-2	NA	CATSRDRGASNGYTF
TRBV3-1	TRBJ1-2	NA	CASSQDWIEADPLHGYTF
TRBV24-1	TRBJ2-5	NA	CATSDSGDVYQETQYF
TRBV29-1	TRBJ1-2	NA	CSVILETYGYTF
TRBV7-8	TRBJ1-1	NA	CASSLEQGGYTEAFF
TRBV4-1	TRBJ2-3	NA	CASSHGHKGTDTQYF
TRBV13	TRBJ2-2	TRBD2	CASAAGNTGELFF
TRBV27	TRBJ2-7	TRBD1	CASSLGTATEQYF
TRBV7-6	TRBJ2-3	TRBD2	CASSPGLASSTDTQYF
TRBV5-1	TRBJ2-7	NA	CASSLAEDTYEQYF
TRBV2	TRBJ2-3	TRBD1	CASSPRQGWTDTQYF
TRBV6-2/TRBV6-3	TRBJ2-5	NA	CASSYTGVVVGQETQYF
TRBV4-1	TRBJ1-4	TRBD1	CASSQGLQGLNEKLFF
TRBV7-5	TRBJ2-6	NA	CIYGANVLTF
TRBV20-1	TRBJ2-5	NA	CSASHPEASQETQYF
TRBV5-4	TRBJ1-2	NA	CASSLWGGQNYGYTF
TRBV6-2/TRBV6-3	TRBJ2-7	NA	CVSSYSTRGLSSYEQYF
TRBV7-2	TRBJ2-3	NA	CASSLGTVAITDTQYF
TRBV29-1	TRBJ2-2	TRBD1	CSVELGTGGPNTGELFF
TRBV12-3/TRBV12-4	TRBJ2-7	TRBD2	CASTQGLGTSGSYEQYF
TRBV4-1	TRBJ2-7	TRBD2	CASSQATERGSSYEQYF
TRBV5-8	TRBJ2-7	TRBD2	CASSEDIGLAYEQYF
TRBV19	TRBJ2-6	NA	CASSMGSRGANVLTF
TRBV29-1	TRBJ2-7	NA	CSVVNGLSYEQYF
TRBV30	TRBJ2-1	NA	CAWSDIQSSYNEQFF
TRBV24-1	TRBJ2-1	TRBD1	CATSDSGQGDNEQFF
TRBV30	TRBJ2-5	NA	CAWSVLGPTYQETQYF
TRBV13	TRBJ2-3	TRBD2	CASSLREGAADTQYF
TRBV3-2	TRBJ1-1	NA	CASSLDGEEEAFF
TRBV28	TRBJ2-1	TRBD2	CATSRLGGDEQFF
TRBV28	TRBJ2-1	TRBD1	CASSPGSRDRGQGEQFF